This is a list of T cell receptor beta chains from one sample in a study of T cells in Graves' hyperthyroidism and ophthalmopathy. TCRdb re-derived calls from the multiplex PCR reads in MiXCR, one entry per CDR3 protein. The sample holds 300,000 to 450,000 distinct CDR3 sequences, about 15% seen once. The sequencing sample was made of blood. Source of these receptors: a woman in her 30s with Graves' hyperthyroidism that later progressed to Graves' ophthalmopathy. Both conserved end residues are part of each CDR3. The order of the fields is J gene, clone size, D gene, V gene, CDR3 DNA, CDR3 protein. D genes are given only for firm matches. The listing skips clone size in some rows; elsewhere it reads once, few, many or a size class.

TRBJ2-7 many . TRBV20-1 TGCAGTGCTAGACCACGTGGGGCCTACGAGCAGTACTTC CSARPRGAYEQYF
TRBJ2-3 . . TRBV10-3 TGTGCCATCAGTGAGCCTTCTTTAGTTGGCGATACGCAGTATTTT CAISEPSLVGDTQYF
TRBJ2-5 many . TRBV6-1 TGTGCCAGCAGTGAGGAGGGGCCTCCGAGGATAGAGACCCAGTACTTC CASSEEGPPRIETQYF
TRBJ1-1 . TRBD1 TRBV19 TGTGCCAGCTTTCACTTAGACAGGGGGTACTCGAGGAACACTGAAGCTTTCTTT CASFHLDRGYSRNTEAFF
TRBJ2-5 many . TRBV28 TGTGCCAGCGCTTTACCTCCCCAGACCGAGACCCAGTACTTC CASALPPQTETQYF
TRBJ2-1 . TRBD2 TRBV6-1 TGTGCCAGCAGTGACCATAGCGGGGGCGCCTACAATGAGCAGTTCTTC CASSDHSGGAYNEQFF
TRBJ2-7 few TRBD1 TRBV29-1 TGCAGCGTTGGGGACAGGGGCTCCTACGAGCAGTACTTC CSVGDRGSYEQYF
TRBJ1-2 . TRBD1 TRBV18 TGTGCCAGCTCTACTACAACCGGGACAGGGCCCTATGGCTACACCTTC CASSTTTGTGPYGYTF
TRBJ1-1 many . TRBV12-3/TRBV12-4 TGTGCCAGCAGTTTCGGCTCTGAAGCTTTCTTT CASSFGSEAFF
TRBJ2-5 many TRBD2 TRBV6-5 TGTGCCAGCAGTTACACCTGGACTAGCGGGTATCAAGAGACCCAGTACTTC CASSYTWTSGYQETQYF
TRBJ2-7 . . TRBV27 TGTGCCAGCAGAAAGGGCGCAGGAAGGACCTACGAGCAGTACTTC CASRKGAGRTYEQYF
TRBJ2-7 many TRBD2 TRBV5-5 TGTGCCAGCAGCTTGGTGGTAGCGGGAGGCGAGCAGTACTTC CASSLVVAGGEQYF
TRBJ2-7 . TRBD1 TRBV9 TGTGACAGCAGCGTAAGGCCAATTGTAGGGGGGGACAGGGGGGCCGAGCAGTACTTC CDSSVRPIVGGDRGAEQYF
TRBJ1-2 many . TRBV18 TGTGCCAGCTCACCAAGACAGGATCGGGGGTATGGCTACACCTTC CASSPRQDRGYGYTF
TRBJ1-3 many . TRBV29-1 TGCAGCGTTGAACGGGAGAACACCATATATTTT CSVERENTIYF
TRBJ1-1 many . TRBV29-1 TGCAGCGCTATCGGTCTGATGGACGGAAACACTGAAGCTTTCTTT CSAIGLMDGNTEAFF
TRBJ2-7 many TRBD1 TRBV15 TGTGCCACCAGCAGAACAACCTCTATTATACGACAGGGGGACTCCTACGAGCAGTACTTC CATSRTTSIIRQGDSYEQYF
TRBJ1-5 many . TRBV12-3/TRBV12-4 TGTGCCAGCAGGGCGGTGGATCAGCCCCAGCATTTT CASRAVDQPQHF
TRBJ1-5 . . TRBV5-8 TGTGCCACCAGCACGGGAGACCAGTCGCCCCAGCATTTT CATSTGDQSPQHF
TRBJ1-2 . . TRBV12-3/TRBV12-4 TGTGCCAGCAGTTCTCGGGGGATCGCTCATGGCTACACCTTC CASSSRGIAHGYTF
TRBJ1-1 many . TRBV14 TGTGCCAGCAGCCAAGAAGGCTTCCGCAGGGGTACGTACACTGAAGCTTTCTTT CASSQEGFRRGTYTEAFF
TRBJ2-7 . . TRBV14 TGTGCCAGCAGCCTCGGACTCCTATACGAGCAGTACTTC CASSLGLLYEQYF
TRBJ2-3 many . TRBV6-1 TGTGCCAGCAGGAGGGGCAGAACCTCAGATACGCAGTATTTT CASRRGRTSDTQYF
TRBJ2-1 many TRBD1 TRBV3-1 TGTGCCAGCAGCCCACAATCCGGGACAGATTTCTACAATGAGCAGTTCTTC CASSPQSGTDFYNEQFF
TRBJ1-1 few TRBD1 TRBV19 TGTGCCAGTAGAGGGGGACAGGGTGCAAACACTGAAGCTTTCTTT CASRGGQGANTEAFF
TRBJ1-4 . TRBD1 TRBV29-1 TGCAGCGTTGGGTCCGGGACAGCAACTAATGAAAAACTGTTTTTT CSVGSGTATNEKLFF
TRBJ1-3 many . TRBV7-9 TGTGCCAGCAGCTACGTGGACGCAACCTCTGGAAACACCATATATTTT CASSYVDATSGNTIYF
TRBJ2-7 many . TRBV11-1 TGTGCCAGCAGCCGTGGGGGGGCGGACTCCTACGAGCAGTACTTC CASSRGGADSYEQYF
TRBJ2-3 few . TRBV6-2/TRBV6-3 TGTGCCAGCAGTTACTCGCGGGCCTCCCAGGATACGCAGTATTTT CASSYSRASQDTQYF
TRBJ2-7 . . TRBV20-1 TGCAGTGCAGGGCGCGGGGAGCCCTACGAGCAGTACTTC CSAGRGEPYEQYF
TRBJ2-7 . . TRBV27 TGTGCCAGCAGTATAGAGGGCCCCACCTACGAGCAGTACTTC CASSIEGPTYEQYF
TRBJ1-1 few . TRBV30 TGTGCCTGGTACGGAGGGAACACTGAAGCTTTCTTT CAWYGGNTEAFF
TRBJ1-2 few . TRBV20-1 TGCAGTGCTAGATCCCGCTATGATGGCTACACCTTC CSARSRYDGYTF
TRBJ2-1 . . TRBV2 TGTGCCAGCACTCGGGACAACCCCCTTTACAATGAGCAGTTCTTC CASTRDNPLYNEQFF
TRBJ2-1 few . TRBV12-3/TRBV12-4 TGTGCCAGCACCCCAACGGGAGACAATGAGCAGTTCTTC CASTPTGDNEQFF
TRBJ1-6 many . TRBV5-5 TGTGCCAGCAGCTTTTGGAGCTCCTATAATTCACCCCTCCACTTT CASSFWSSYNSPLHF
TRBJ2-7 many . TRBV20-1 TGCAGTGCTTCCTTAAGACTTGAAGGCGAGCAGTACTTC CSASLRLEGEQYF
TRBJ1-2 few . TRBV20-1 TGCAGTGCTAATATCGGTTGGGGGTATAGAGATGGCTACACCTTC CSANIGWGYRDGYTF
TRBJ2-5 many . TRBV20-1 TGCAGTGTAAGACTGGATGGCCGGGCGGGTAGGATGGAAGAGACCCAGTACTTC CSVRLDGRAGRMEETQYF